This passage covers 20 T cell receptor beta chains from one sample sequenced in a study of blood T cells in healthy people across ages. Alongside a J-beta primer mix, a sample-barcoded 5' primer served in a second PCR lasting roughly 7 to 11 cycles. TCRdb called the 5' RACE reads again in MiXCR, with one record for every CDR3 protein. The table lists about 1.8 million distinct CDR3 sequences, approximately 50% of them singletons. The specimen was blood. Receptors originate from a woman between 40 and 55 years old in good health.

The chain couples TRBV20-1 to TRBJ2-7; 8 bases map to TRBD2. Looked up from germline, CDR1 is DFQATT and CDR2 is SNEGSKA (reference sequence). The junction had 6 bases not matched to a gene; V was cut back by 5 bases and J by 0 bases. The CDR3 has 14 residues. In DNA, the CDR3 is TGCAGTGCTTTCGGGGGGACTAGCTCCTACGAGCAGTACTTC. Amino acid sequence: CSAFGGTSSYEQYF.

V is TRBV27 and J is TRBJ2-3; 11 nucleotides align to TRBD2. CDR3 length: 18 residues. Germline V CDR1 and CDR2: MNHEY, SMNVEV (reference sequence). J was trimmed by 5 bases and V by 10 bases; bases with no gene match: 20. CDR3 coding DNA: TGTGCCACCCATCACACAGAACTAGCGGGGGTTAGGATAGATACGCAGTATTTT. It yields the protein CATHHTELAGVRIDTQYF.

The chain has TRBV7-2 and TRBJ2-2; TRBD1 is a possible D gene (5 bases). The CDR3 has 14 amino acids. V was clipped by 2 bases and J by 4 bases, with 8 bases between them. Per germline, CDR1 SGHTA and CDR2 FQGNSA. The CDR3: CASSLRGGTGELFF. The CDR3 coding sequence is TGTGCCAGCAGCTTAAGGGGTGGCACCGGGGAGCTGTTTTTT.

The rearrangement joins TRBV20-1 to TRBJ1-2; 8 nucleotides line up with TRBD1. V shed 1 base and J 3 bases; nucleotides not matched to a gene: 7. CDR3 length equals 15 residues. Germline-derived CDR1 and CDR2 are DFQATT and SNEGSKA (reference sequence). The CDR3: CSARAKGDRHYGYTF. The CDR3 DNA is TGCAGTGCTAGAGCGAAAGGGGACAGGCACTATGGCTACACCTTC.

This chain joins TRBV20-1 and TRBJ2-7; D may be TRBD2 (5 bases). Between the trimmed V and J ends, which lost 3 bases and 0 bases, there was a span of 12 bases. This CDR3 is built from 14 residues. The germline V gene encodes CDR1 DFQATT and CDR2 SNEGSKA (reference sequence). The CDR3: CSASGIRNSYEQYF. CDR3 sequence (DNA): TGCAGTGCTAGCGGGATTAGAAACTCCTACGAGCAGTACTTC.

Here the CDR3 reads CASSLVGDTFNQPQHF. CDR3 DNA: TGTGCCAGCAGCTTAGTAGGGGACACCTTCAATCAGCCCCAGCATTTT. The chain is built from TRBV7-2 and TRBJ1-5, with D possibly being TRBD1 (6 bases). The CDR3 is made up of 16 amino acids. V was pared by 1 base and J by 3 bases, with 13 bases between. CDR1 and CDR2 from the germline V gene are SGHTA and FQGNSA.

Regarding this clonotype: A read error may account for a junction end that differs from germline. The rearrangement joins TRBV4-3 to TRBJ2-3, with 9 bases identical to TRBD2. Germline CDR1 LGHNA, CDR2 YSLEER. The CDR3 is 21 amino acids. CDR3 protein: CASSHVKRASGARFSTDTRYF. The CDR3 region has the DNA TGCGCCAGCTCCCACGTGAAGCGGGCTAGCGGGGCCCGATTCAGCACAGATACGCGGTATTTT.

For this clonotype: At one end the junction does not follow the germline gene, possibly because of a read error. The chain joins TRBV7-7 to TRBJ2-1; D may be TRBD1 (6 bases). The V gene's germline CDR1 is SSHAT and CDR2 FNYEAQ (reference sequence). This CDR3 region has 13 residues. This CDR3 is CASSKDSLNEQFF. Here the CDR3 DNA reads TGTGCTAGCAGCAAGGACAGTTTAAATGAGCAGTTCTTC.

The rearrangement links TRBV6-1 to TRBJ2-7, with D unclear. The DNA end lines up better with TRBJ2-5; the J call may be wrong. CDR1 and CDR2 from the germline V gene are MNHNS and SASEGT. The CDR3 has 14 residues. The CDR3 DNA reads TGTGCCAGCAGAAGGGTGATAGGTCAAGAGACCCAGTACTTC. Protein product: CASRRVIGQETQYF.

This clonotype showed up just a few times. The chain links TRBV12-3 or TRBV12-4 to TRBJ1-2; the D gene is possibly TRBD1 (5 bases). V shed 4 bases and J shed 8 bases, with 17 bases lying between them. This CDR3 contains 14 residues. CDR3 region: CASSSLGRGPGYTF. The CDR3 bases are TGTGCCAGCAGTTCCTTGGGTAGGGGCCCAGGCTACACCTTC.

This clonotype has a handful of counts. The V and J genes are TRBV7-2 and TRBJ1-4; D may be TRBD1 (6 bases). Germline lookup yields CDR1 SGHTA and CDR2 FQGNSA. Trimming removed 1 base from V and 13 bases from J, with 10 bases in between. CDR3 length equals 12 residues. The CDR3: CASSLDYRVLFF. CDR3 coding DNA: TGTGCCAGCAGCTTAGATTACAGGGTACTGTTTTTT. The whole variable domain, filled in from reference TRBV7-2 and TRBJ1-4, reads GAGVSQSPSNKVTEKGKDVELRCDPISGHTALYWYRQSLGQGLEFLIYFQGNSAPDKSGLPSDRFSAERTGGSVSTLTIQRTQQEDSAVYLCASSLDYRVLFFGSGTQLSVL.

CDR3 in amino acids: CASGRMRIAKLAKNIQYF. In nucleotides, the CDR3 is TGTGCCAGCGGCCGCATGAGGATAGCGAAGCTAGCCAAAAACATTCAGTACTTC. V usage is TRBV14 and J usage is TRBJ2-4; D might be TRBD2 (5 bases). CDR3 length: 18 amino acids. With 8 bases removed from V and 0 bases from J, the gap between germline ends came to 23 bases. Looked up from germline, CDR1 is SGHDN and CDR2 is FVKESK.

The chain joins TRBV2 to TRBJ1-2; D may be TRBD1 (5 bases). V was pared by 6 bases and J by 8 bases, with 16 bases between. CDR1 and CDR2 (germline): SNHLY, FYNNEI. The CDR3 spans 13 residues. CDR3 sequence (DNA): TGTGCCAGCAGCGGAAGATCGGGGGGAGGCTACACCTTC. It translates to CASSGRSGGGYTF.

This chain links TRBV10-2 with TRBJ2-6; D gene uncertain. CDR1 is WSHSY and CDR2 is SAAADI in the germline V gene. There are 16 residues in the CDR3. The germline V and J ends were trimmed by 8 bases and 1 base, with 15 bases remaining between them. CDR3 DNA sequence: TGCGCCAGCCACGGGCCCCATAGGTCTGGGGCCAACGTCCTGACTTTC. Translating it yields CASHGPHRSGANVLTF.

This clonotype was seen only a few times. CDR3 bases: TGTGCCAGACCGGGACCCAGGAGCTCCTACGAGCAGTACTTC. This gives the protein CARPGPRSSYEQYF. The rearrangement links TRBV19 to TRBJ2-7; either TRBD1 or TRBD2 may supply D (5 bases each). Trimming took 9 bases from V and 0 from J, leaving 15 bases between them. This CDR3 contains 14 residues. The germline V gene encodes CDR1 LNHDA and CDR2 SQIVND (reference sequence).

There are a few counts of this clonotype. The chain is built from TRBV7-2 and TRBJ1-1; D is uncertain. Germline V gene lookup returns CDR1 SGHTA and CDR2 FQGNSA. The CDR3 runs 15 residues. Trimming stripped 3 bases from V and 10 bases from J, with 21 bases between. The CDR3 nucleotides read TGTGCCAGCAGCTTCGAGGCCTACGGAACCCAAGGAGCTTTCTTT. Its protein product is CASSFEAYGTQGAFF.

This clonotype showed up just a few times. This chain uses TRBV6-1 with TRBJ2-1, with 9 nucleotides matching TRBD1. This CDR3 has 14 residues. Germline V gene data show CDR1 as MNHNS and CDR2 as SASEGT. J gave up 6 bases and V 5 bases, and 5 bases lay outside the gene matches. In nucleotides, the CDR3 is TGTGCCAGCAGTCGGGACAGGGCGGTCAATGAGCAGTTCTTC. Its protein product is CASSRDRAVNEQFF.

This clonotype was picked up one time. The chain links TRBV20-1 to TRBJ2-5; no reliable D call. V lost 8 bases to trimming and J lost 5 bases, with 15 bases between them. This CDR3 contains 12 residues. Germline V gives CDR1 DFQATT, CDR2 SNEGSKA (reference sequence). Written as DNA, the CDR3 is TGCAGTACAAAGAGCTGGCGGGAGACCCAGTACTTC. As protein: CSTKSWRETQYF.

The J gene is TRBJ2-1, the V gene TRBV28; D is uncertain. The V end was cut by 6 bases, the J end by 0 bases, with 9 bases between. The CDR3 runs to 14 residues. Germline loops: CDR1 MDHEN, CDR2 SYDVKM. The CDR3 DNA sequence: TGTGCCAGCAGAATCCCAAGCTCCTACAATGAGCAGTTCTTC. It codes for CASRIPSSYNEQFF.

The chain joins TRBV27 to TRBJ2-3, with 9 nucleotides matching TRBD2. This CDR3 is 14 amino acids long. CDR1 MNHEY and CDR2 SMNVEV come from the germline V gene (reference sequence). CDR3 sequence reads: CATGGGGGQHTQYF. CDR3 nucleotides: TGTGCGACCGGGGGCGGGGGGGGTCAGCATACGCAGTATTTT.